Listed below are T cell receptor beta chains from one sample, sequenced in a study of T-cell memory formation after mild COVID-19. TCRdb re-analysed the 5' RACE reads in MiXCR, keeping a single row per CDR3 protein. This table has 350,000 to 450,000 distinct CDR3 sequences, approximately 29% appearing once. The sequencing input was PBMCs or a T cell subset sorted from them (not recorded which). All receptors come from an adult woman who had mild COVID-19 (a few samples of this study predate the infection). Cell type and time point are not known. Both conserved end residues are part of each CDR3. The order of the fields is V gene, clone size, J gene, D gene, CDR3 protein, CDR3 DNA. D genes are given only for firm matches. A clone size is listed for some rows: how often the clone was seen (once, few, many), or a class if it is expanded.

v_gene: TRBV7-6
abundance: few
j_gene: TRBJ2-1
d_gene: .
CDR3aa: CASSFYRDNEQFF
CDR3nt: TGTGCCAGCAGCTTTTACAGAGACAATGAGCAGTTCTTC

v_gene: TRBV4-1
abundance: .
j_gene: TRBJ2-7
d_gene: TRBD1
CDR3aa: CASSQDPGQTLYEQYF
CDR3nt: TGCGCCAGCAGCCAAGATCCGGGACAGACCCTCTACGAGCAGTACTTC

v_gene: TRBV28
abundance: .
j_gene: TRBJ2-2
d_gene: TRBD1
CDR3aa: CASKNPSGQATGELFF
CDR3nt: TGTGCCAGCAAAAACCCCTCGGGACAGGCCACCGGGGAGCTGTTTTTT

v_gene: TRBV2
abundance: few
j_gene: TRBJ2-3
d_gene: .
CDR3aa: CASSDLGDLYRSTDTQYF
CDR3nt: TGTGCCAGCAGTGATTTGGGGGACCTCTACCGTAGCACAGATACGCAGTATTTT

v_gene: TRBV12-3/TRBV12-4
abundance: .
j_gene: TRBJ1-5
d_gene: .
CDR3aa: CASLDVNLAQHF
CDR3nt: TGTGCCAGCCTCGATGTGAACTTGGCCCAGCATTTT

v_gene: TRBV19
abundance: few
j_gene: TRBJ2-7
d_gene: .
CDR3aa: CASSLGPAYEQYF
CDR3nt: TGTGCCAGTAGTCTCGGGCCGGCCTACGAGCAGTACTTC

v_gene: TRBV10-3
abundance: .
j_gene: TRBJ2-5
d_gene: .
CDR3aa: CAISDPRGGAWETQYF
CDR3nt: TGTGCCATCAGTGACCCCCGTGGGGGGGCTTGGGAGACCCAGTACTTC

v_gene: TRBV20-1
abundance: many
j_gene: TRBJ2-7
d_gene: TRBD1
CDR3aa: CSARDHRGPGYEQYF
CDR3nt: TGCAGTGCTAGGGACCACAGGGGTCCGGGGTACGAGCAGTACTTC

v_gene: TRBV20-1
abundance: few
j_gene: TRBJ1-1
d_gene: .
CDR3aa: CSAREWGFQEAFF
CDR3nt: TGCAGTGCTAGAGAATGGGGATTTCAGGAAGCTTTCTTT

v_gene: TRBV19
abundance: once
j_gene: TRBJ2-7
d_gene: TRBD2
CDR3aa: CASSTSGPYEQYF
CDR3nt: TGTGCCAGTTCGACTAGCGGACCCTACGAGCAGTACTTC

v_gene: TRBV7-3
abundance: few
j_gene: TRBJ1-1
d_gene: .
CDR3aa: CASSLYAASEAFF
CDR3nt: TGTGCCAGCAGCTTATACGCAGCTAGTGAAGCTTTCTTT

v_gene: TRBV5-5
abundance: .
j_gene: TRBJ2-1
d_gene: TRBD1
CDR3aa: CASSTRQGVYNEQFF
CDR3nt: TGTGCCAGCAGCACCCGACAGGGTGTCTACAATGAGCAGTTCTTC

v_gene: TRBV7-9
abundance: medium-sized
j_gene: TRBJ1-4
d_gene: .
CDR3aa: CASSLRREDEKLFF
CDR3nt: TGTGCCAGCAGTCTCCGGAGGGAAGATGAAAAACTGTTTTTT

v_gene: TRBV3-1
abundance: .
j_gene: TRBJ2-2
d_gene: TRBD2
CDR3aa: CASSRAGVNTGELFF
CDR3nt: TGTGCCAGCAGCCGGGCGGGGGTCAACACCGGGGAGCTGTTTTTT

v_gene: TRBV12-3/TRBV12-4
abundance: few
j_gene: TRBJ2-7
d_gene: .
CDR3aa: CASSPAGSYEQYF
CDR3nt: TGTGCCAGCAGTCCCGCGGGCTCCTACGAGCAGTACTTC

v_gene: TRBV5-6
abundance: .
j_gene: TRBJ1-2
d_gene: .
CDR3aa: CASSLGQEFNYGYTF
CDR3nt: TGTGCCAGCAGCTTGGGACAGGAATTTAACTATGGCTACACCTTC